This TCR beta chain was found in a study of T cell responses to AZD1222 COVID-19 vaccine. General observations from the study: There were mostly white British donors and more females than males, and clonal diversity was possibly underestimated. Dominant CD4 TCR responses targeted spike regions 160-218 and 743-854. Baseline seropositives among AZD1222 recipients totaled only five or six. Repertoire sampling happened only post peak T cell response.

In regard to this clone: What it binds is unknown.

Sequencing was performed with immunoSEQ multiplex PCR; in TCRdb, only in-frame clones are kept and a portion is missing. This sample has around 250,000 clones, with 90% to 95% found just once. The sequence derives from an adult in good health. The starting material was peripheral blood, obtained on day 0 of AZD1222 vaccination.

The CDR3 nucleotides are TGCGCCAGCAGTCTGGCAGTTAGCAATCAGCCCCAGCATTTT. Encoded protein: CASSLAVSNQPQHF. The chain joins TRBV4-3 to TRBJ1-5; the D is unclear. The CDR3 runs to 14 residues. CDR1 and CDR2 from the germline V gene are LGHNA and YSLEER. V shed 6 bases and J shed 0 bases, with 9 bases lying between them.